This TCR beta chain originates from a study of shared clonotypes between healthy human individuals. Study in general: The study used three CD4 naive, three CD4 memory, two CD8 naive and one CD8 memory plate per donor.

Evenly divided among several immunoSEQ plates was the genomic DNA of each subset. The repertoire was sequenced with immunoSEQ multiplex PCR; TCRdb's copy has only in-frame clones and lacks some. The sample has a few million clones, around 93% seen once. The germline gives CDR1 MNHNS, CDR2 SASEGT. This CDR3 spans 12 amino acids. Germline trimming cut 8 bases from V and 6 bases from J; bases unmatched to any gene: 7. Findings of the study overall: Sampling covered blood only; tissue repertoires likely differ.

With respect to this clone: Its antigen is undetermined.

CD8 cells regarded as naive lacked CD45RO, were positively chosen for CCR7, and omitted terminally differentiated effector memory CD45RA+ cells. Sequences were obtained from naive CD8+ T cells from PBMCs. The clonotype originates from a man in his late teens or twenties in good health. Some clones in this sample may be carry-over from other donors' samples. The chain joins TRBV6-1 to TRBJ2-7; 7 bases are a match to TRBD1. CDR3 in DNA: TGTGCCAGCCTAAAATCAGGGGGCGAGCAGTACTTC. Encoded protein: CASLKSGGEQYF.